This TCR beta chain was documented in a study of blood T cell repertoires in COVID-19. Study at large: Italy, Spain and the United States were the sources of the convalescent and acute COVID-19 samples. T cells, B-cell-depleted T cells, or PBMCs supplied cDNA or gDNA.

This clone occurred once. Authors' processing steps: Estimates of nucleated cell counts were drawn from the amplification of reference gene primers. Only in-frame clones appear in the TCRdb table, and some are missing; sequencing was by immunoSEQ multiplex PCR. V and J calls plus clone size are reproduced from that table; the DNA served to infer D and trimming. The data hold hundreds of thousands of clones, with about 90% observed a single time. The sequence derives from a young woman who had recovered from COVID-19. Source material: peripheral blood.

For the CDR3, the DNA is TGTGCCAGCAGCTTGGAGGCGGGAGGCGCAGATACGCAGTATTTT. Amino acids: CASSLEAGGADTQYF. The J gene is TRBJ2-3, the V gene TRBV5-4, with TRBD2 identical over 8 bases. The CDR3 spans 15 residues. Per the germline V gene, CDR1 is SGHNT and CDR2 is YYREEE (reference sequence). V was clipped by 0 bases and J by 4 bases; unmatched bases: 4.